This note documents a single TCR beta chain sequence. This record comes from a study of control samples from healthy donors and cancer patients. V lost 1 base and J lost 5, with 11 bases in between. CDR3 length: 14 residues. In germline, CDR1 is MNHNS, CDR2 SASEGT. Sequencing was performed with immunoSEQ multiplex PCR; in TCRdb, only in-frame clones are kept and a portion is missing. The sample shows tens of thousands of clones, 83% of them seen only once. The V gene is TRBV6-1, the J gene TRBJ1-2, with unresolved D. What was sequenced was PBMCs. The receptor was isolated from a man aged 55 to 70 with head and neck cancer. CDR3 sequence reads: CASSEEQQTYGYTF. CDR3 in DNA: TGTGCCAGCAGTGAAGAACAACAGACATATGGCTACACCTTC.